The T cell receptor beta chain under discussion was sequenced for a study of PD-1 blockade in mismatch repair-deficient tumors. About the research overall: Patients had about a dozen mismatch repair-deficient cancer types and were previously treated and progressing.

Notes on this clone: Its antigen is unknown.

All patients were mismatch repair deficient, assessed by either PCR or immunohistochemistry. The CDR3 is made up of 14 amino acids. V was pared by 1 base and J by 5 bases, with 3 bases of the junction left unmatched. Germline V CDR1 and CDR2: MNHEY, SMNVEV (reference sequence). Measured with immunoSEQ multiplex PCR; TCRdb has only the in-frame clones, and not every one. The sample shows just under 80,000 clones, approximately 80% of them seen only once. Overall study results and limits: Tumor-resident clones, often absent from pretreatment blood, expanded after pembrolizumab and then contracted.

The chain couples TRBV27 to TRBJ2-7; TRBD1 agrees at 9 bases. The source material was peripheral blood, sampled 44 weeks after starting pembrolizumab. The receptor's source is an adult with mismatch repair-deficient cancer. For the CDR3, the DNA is TGTGCCAGCAGTTTATACAGGGGGCCGAACGAGCAGTACTTC. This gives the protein CASSLYRGPNEQYF.